The clone carrying this T cell receptor beta chain was counted only a few times. Its antigen is currently unknown. The data originate from a study of identical twins. Study outcomes and limitations: Insertions were fewer in abundant cord blood beta clonotypes, whereas memory repertoires showed none of this pattern.

TCRdb redid the calling of the 5' RACE reads with MiXCR, one entry per CDR3 protein. Of about 470,000 distinct CDR3 sequences listed, roughly 24% were seen once; the top ten hold 2.9%. The CDR3 extends over 14 amino acids. The ends were cut back, 8 bases at V and 1 base at J, with 15 bases in the middle. CDR1 is SGHAT and CDR2 is FQNNGV in the germline V gene. The sample was also linked to a second study, of T cells expressing NK-cell markers. From that second work: The contribution of dominant NKG2C+ clonotypes to CD8+ T cells in a handful of donors was roughly 1.0-7.5%.

The source material was CD4+ T cells sorted from blood. This TCR was sampled from a woman aged 18 to 35 in good health. The chain links TRBV11-2 to TRBJ2-7, with D possibly TRBD1 on 5 matching bases. The CDR3 bases are TGTGCCAGCCGCCTTCCCAGGGATTCCTACGAGCAGTACTTC. Protein: CASRLPRDSYEQYF.